This TCR beta chain was recovered during a study of shared clonotypes between healthy human individuals. Study-wide findings and caveats: Clonotype sharing among donors was expected to depend on sequencing depth.

Caucasian adults residing in Nashville, Tennessee made up all the donors. Naive CD4+ cells were CD45RA-selected; the remaining cells were memory. From germline, CDR1 is MNHEY and CDR2 SVGAGI. V dropped 0 bases and J dropped 4; count of bases not matched to a gene: 4. The CDR3 totals 16 residues. The authors' processing: ImmunoSEQ supplied junction-only sequences lacking quality scores, so filtering was different. Clones were sequenced by immunoSEQ multiplex PCR, and TCRdb holds only the in-frame ones, with some missing. For V, J and clone size, that table is used; D and trimming come from the DNA. The sample yields 2 million to 2.5 million clones, approximately 94% seen once. Worth noting for this clone: What it binds is not known.

The clonotype originates from a man aged 18 to 29 in good health. Some clones in this sample may be carry-over from other donors' samples. The gene calls are TRBV6-5 and TRBJ1-1; the match to TRBD1 covers 11 bases. Sequenced material: naive CD4+ T cells from PBMCs. Subset noted: CD45RA+ positively selected. The CDR3 DNA follows: TGTGCCAGCAGTTACTCATGGACAGGGGGCTTCACTGAAGCTTTCTTT. Translating it yields CASSYSWTGGFTEAFF.